This entry lists 5 T cell receptor beta chains sequenced from one sample in a study of cytomegalovirus exposure and HLA in healthy donors (dated 2017 in TCRdb). The library was produced with the immunoSEQ multiplex PCR assay. The multiplex PCR relied on a mix of 60 forward primers for TCR Vbeta segments and 13 reverse primers for TCR Jbeta segments. TCRdb stores this immuneACCESS table with in-frame sequences only. Part of the clones is absent; in the studies checked, under half of the shortfall reflects unresolved V genes, and no reason is known for the rest. This sample gives 120,000 or so clones in total; about four fifths of them show up just once. Of the sample, about 1.7% falls within the top ten clones. The sample taken for sequencing was PBMCs. Every receptor here comes from a man aged 18 to 30 in good health and CMV-seronegative.

This clone has only a few counts. The rearrangement uses TRBV2 and TRBJ2-7; a possible D gene is TRBD2 (5 bases). The V end lost 2 bases, the J end lost 2 bases, and 10 bases lay between the germline ends. The germline CDR1 and CDR2 sequences are SNHLY and FYNNEI. The CDR3 sequence is 14 residues long. The CDR3 protein is CASSERYGAYEQYF. The DNA of the CDR3 is TGTGCCAGCAGTGAAAGGTACGGGGCCTACGAGCAGTACTTC.

This rearrangement joins TRBV9 to TRBJ2-7; 7 bases agree with TRBD1. The V gene's germline CDR1 is SGDLS and CDR2 YYNGEE. The CDR3 is 14 residues long. The V gene end was trimmed by 2 bases and the J gene end by 3 bases; junction bases not matched to a gene: 5. CDR3 amino acids: CASSVSAGGYEQYF. CDR3 bases: TGTGCCAGCAGCGTTTCGGCAGGGGGCTACGAGCAGTACTTC.

The rearrangement uses TRBV6-5 and TRBJ1-1, with TRBD1 identical over 8 bases. V lost 5 bases, J lost 1 base, and 3 bases stayed unmatched. Germline V gene sequence: CDR1 MNHEY, CDR2 SVGAGI. There are 14 residues in the CDR3. CDR3 residues: CASSKQGGNTEAFF. The CDR3 DNA sequence: TGTGCCAGCAGTAAACAGGGGGGGAACACTGAAGCTTTCTTT.

The chain has TRBV5-1 and TRBJ2-7; 9 nucleotides line up with TRBD1. The germline gives CDR1 SGHRS, CDR2 YFSETQ. Trimming removed 4 bases from V and 6 bases from J; junction bases left unmatched: 8. This CDR3 contains 14 residues. In nucleotides, the CDR3 is TGCGCCAGCAGCCTGGACAGGGGTTTCGGCGAGCAGTACTTC. Translated, it gives CASSLDRGFGEQYF.

The CDR3 DNA reads as TGTGCCAGTAGGGCAGTAAATCAGCCCCAGCATTTT. It is translated as CASRAVNQPQHF. V gene TRBV19 combines with J gene TRBJ1-5, with D uncertain. This CDR3 has 12 residues. The germline V gene encodes CDR1 LNHDA and CDR2 SQIVND (reference sequence). V was clipped by 6 bases and J by 4 bases, with 7 bases between them.